Reported below is one T cell receptor (beta chain). Its specificity is not known. The data stem from a study of shared clonotypes between healthy human individuals. The germline gives CDR1 SGHAT, CDR2 FQNNGV. This CDR3 region has 15 residues. The ends lost 5 bases at V and 4 bases at J; junction bases unmatched: 10. Profiling relied on immunoSEQ multiplex PCR, and the TCRdb table lists in-frame clones only, not all of them. Of over a million clones detected, about four fifths appear once; the ten largest clones hold roughly 0.62%. Study-wide points: Generally, naive subsets came out with larger estimated richness than memory subsets.

The receptor was isolated from a man younger than 35 in good health. Some clones in this sample may be carry-over from other donors' samples. Sequenced input: memory CD4+ T cells from PBMCs. As for subset: CD45RA-negative fraction. The V call is TRBV11-2, the J call TRBJ2-7; 8 nucleotides agree with TRBD1. In nucleotides, the CDR3 is TGTGCCAGCAGCCCTATCCGGGACAGGTTGTACGAGCAGTACTTC. Translating gives CASSPIRDRLYEQYF.